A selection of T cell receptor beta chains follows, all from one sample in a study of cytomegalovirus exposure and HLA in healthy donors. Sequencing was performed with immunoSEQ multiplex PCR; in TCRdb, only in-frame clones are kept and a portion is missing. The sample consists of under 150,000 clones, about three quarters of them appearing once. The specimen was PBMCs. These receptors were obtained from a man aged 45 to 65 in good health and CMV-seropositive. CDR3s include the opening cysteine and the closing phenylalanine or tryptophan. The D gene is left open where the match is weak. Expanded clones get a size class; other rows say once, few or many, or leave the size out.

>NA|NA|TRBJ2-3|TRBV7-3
TGTGCCAGCAGCCGTTCGGAGGGTACGCAGTATTTT
CASSRSEGTQYF
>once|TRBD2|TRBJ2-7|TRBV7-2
TGTGCCAGCAGCTTACGGACTAGCGGTCTTAGCTCCTACGAGCAGTACTTC
CASSLRTSGLSSYEQYF
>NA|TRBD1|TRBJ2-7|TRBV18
TGTGCCAGCTCAGGCACAGGGGTCGTCTCCTACGAGCAGTACTTC
CASSGTGVVSYEQYF
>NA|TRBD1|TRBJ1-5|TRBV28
TGTGCCAGCAGTTGGACAGGGGGCTTCAGGCCCCAGCATTTT
CASSWTGGFRPQHF
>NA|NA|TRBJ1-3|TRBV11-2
TGTGCCAGCAGCTTGTCGGGTCCCTCTGGAAACACCATATATTTT
CASSLSGPSGNTIYF
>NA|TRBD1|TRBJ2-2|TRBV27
TGTGCCAGCAGCAAACAGGGGGCCCCCGGGGAGCTGTTTTTT
CASSKQGAPGELFF
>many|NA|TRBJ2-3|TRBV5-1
TGCGCCAGCTATCCCGGGAGTTTGGGGACAGATACGCAGTATTTT
CASYPGSLGTDTQYF
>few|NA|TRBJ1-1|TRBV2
TGTGCCAGCAGTGACCCGGGCGGGCAGGGGAGCACTGAAGCTTTCTTT
CASSDPGGQGSTEAFF
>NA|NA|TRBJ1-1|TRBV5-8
TGTGCCAGCAGCTTCCAGGGGCGCGGTGAAGCTTTCTTT
CASSFQGRGEAFF
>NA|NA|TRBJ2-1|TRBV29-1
TGCAGCGGGGGAGGGACACTCTCCCCGCGAGCGGCTCTCTCCTACAATGAGCAGTTCTTC
CSGGGTLSPRAALSYNEQFF
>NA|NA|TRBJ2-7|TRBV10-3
TGTGCCATCAGTGATCCAGGGAAAACCTACGAGCAGTACTTC
CAISDPGKTYEQYF
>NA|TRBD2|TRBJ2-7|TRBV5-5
TGTGCCAGCAGCTTGGTGACCACTAGCGGGGGTGGGGGATACGAGCAGTACTTC
CASSLVTTSGGGGYEQYF
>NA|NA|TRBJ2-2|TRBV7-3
TGTGCCAGCAGCCCCCAGGGTCGTGGCGGGGAGCTGTTTTTT
CASSPQGRGGELFF
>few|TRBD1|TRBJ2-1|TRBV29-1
TGCAGCGTTGAAAAGGGGACAGAGAACAATGAGCAGTTCTTC
CSVEKGTENNEQFF
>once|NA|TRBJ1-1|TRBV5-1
TGCGCCAGCAGCTTGGACAGTAGCACTGAAGCTTTCTTT
CASSLDSSTEAFF
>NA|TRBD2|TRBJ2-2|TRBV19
TGTGCCAGTAGTATAGCCGGGAGGGACACCGGGGAGCTGTTTTTT
CASSIAGRDTGELFF
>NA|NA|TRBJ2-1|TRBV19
TGTGCCAGTAGTCCCCAGACCCGGTTTGGAGATGAGCAGTTCTTC
CASSPQTRFGDEQFF
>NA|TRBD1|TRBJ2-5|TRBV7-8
TGTGCCAGCAGCCGATATGGGACAGGAGAAGAGACCCAGTACTTC
CASSRYGTGEETQYF
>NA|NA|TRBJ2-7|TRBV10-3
TGTGCCATCAGTGTGCAGGGGAACTACGAGCAGTACTTC
CAISVQGNYEQYF
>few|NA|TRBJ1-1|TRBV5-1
TGCGCCAGCAGTTCCAGCAGGGCCCCTGAAGCTTTCTTT
CASSSSRAPEAFF
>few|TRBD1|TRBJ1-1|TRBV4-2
TGTGCCAGCAGCCAAGTCCGGACAGGGAGAACTGAAGCTTTCTTT
CASSQVRTGRTEAFF
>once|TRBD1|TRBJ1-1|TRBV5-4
TGTGCCAGCAGCCCCCGTTTAAGGGGGCCTAACACTGAAGCTTTCTTT
CASSPRLRGPNTEAFF
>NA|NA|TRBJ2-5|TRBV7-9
TGTTCCAGCAGCTTAGCTGCGGGACCCCAAGAGACCCAGTACTTC
CSSSLAAGPQETQYF
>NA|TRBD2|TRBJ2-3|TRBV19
TGTGCCAGTAGTATAGAACAAAGCGGAGCGGGAGGGCCCGGAGATACGCAGTATTTT
CASSIEQSGAGGPGDTQYF
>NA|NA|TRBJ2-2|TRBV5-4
TGTGCCAGCAGGACCCTCGGGATCAGAGGCACCGGGGAGCTGTTTTTT
CASRTLGIRGTGELFF
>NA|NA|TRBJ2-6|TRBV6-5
TGTGCCAGCAGAGAGATCTTAGCTGGGGCCAACGTCCTGACTTTC
CASREILAGANVLTF
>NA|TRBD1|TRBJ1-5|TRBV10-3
TGTGCCAGGGGCACAGGGGATAGCAATCAGCCCCAGCATTTT
CARGTGDSNQPQHF
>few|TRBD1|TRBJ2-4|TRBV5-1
TGCGCCAGCAGCCCAGGGACAGGCGGGAACATTCAGTACTTC
CASSPGTGGNIQYF
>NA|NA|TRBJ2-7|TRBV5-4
TGTGCCAGCAGCTTGAAATCCAGCTCCTACGAGCAGTACTTC
CASSLKSSSYEQYF
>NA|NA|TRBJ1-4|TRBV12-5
TGTGCTAGTGGTTTAGGGGAACAGGGAGGGGAAAAACTGTTTTTT
CASGLGEQGGEKLFF
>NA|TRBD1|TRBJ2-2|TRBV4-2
TGTGCCAGCAGCCAAGATATGGGACAGGGGGCCGGTTGGGGGGAGCTGTTTTTT
CASSQDMGQGAGWGELFF